Listed here are 32 T cell receptor beta chains from one sample, sequenced in a study of cytomegalovirus exposure and HLA in healthy donors. TCRdb's table, derived via immunoSEQ multiplex PCR, lists solely in-frame clones and lacks some. The sample has about 130,000 clones, roughly 89% seen once. The sequenced sample was PBMCs. The receptor set was obtained from a woman younger than 30 in good health and CMV-seronegative.

Here the CDR3 reads CASSVLLSGGELFF. Here the CDR3 DNA reads TGTGCCAGCAGCGTGTTACTAAGTGGCGGGGAGCTGTTTTTT. The rearrangement joins TRBV11-2 to TRBJ2-2; D unresolved. Looked up from germline, CDR1 is SGHAT and CDR2 is FQNNGV. The CDR3 loop spans 14 amino acids. V was cut by 5 bases and J by 7 bases, with 14 bases left in between.

The chain has TRBV11-2 and TRBJ2-3; tentative D call: TRBD2 (7 bases). The CDR3 spans 14 residues. V was clipped by 7 bases and J by 4 bases, with 15 bases between them. CDR1 and CDR2 (germline): SGHAT, FQNNGV. The CDR3 loop reads CASTLGAGADTQYF. In nucleotides, the CDR3 is TGTGCCAGCACCCTGGGGGCGGGGGCAGATACGCAGTATTTT.

This chain joins TRBV7-8 and TRBJ2-3; TRBD2 aligns across 7 bases. The germline gives CDR1 SGHVS, CDR2 FQNEAQ. This CDR3 is 15 amino acids long. With V trimmed by 8 bases and J by 7 bases, 15 bases remained unmatched. This CDR3 is CASHGPGGAQNTQYF. The CDR3 bases are TGTGCCAGCCACGGTCCGGGAGGAGCACAGAATACGCAGTATTTT.

The table lists this clone with a few counts. The rearrangement uses TRBV2 and TRBJ2-1; 10 positions agree with TRBD2. The CDR3 consists of 17 residues. V was clipped by 3 bases and J by 0 bases; unmatched bases: 5. From germline, CDR1 is SNHLY and CDR2 FYNNEI. CDR3 loop: CASSEGSGGYSYNEQFF. CDR3 in DNA: TGTGCCAGCAGTGAGGGTAGCGGGGGGTACTCCTACAATGAGCAGTTCTTC.

A single count supports this clone. The chain joins TRBV11-2 to TRBJ2-1, with D unclear. The CDR3 totals 13 residues. Germline V gives CDR1 SGHAT, CDR2 FQNNGV. Trimming shortened V by 3 bases and J by 9 bases, and 12 bases separated the two germline ends. The CDR3, as DNA: TGTGCCAGCAGCTTTTTGGAGTCGGGTGAGCAGTTCTTC. It yields the protein CASSFLESGEQFF.

This rearrangement joins TRBV2 to TRBJ1-2; a weak D match, TRBD1 (5 bases). The CDR3 has 16 residues. Germline lookup yields CDR1 SNHLY and CDR2 FYNNEI. V lost 5 bases, J lost 4 bases, and 20 bases lay in between. CDR3 in DNA: TGTGCCAGCAGTCGTCTATCTCCCCTAACAGGCTATGGCTACACCTTC. Translation: CASSRLSPLTGYGYTF.

The genes are TRBV11-3 and TRBJ2-3; tentatively, D is TRBD2 (5 bases). The CDR3 is 15 amino acids. V lost 1 base, J lost 1 base, and 9 bases lay in between. Looked up from germline, CDR1 is SGHNT and CDR2 is YENEEA. The CDR3 loop reads CASSLGGRRTDTQYF. The CDR3 DNA is TGTGCCAGCAGCTTAGGAGGGAGACGCACAGATACGCAGTATTTT.

The chain is built from TRBV9 and TRBJ2-1, with 8 bases fitting TRBD2. Germline values: CDR1 SGDLS, CDR2 YYNGEE. The ends lost 0 bases at V and 3 bases at J; junction bases unmatched: 2. The CDR3 length is 15 residues. The CDR3 region has the DNA TGTGCCAGCAGCGTAGTGAGCGGGGGCTACAATGAGCAGTTCTTC. Translated, it gives CASSVVSGGYNEQFF.

This rearrangement joins TRBV4-1 to TRBJ1-4; D not certain. Germline-derived CDR1 and CDR2 are MGHRA and YSYEKL. There are 12 residues in the CDR3. V lost 6 bases and J 7 bases, leaving 9 bases between the germline ends. The CDR3 sequence is CASSQSGEKLFF. DNA for the CDR3: TGCGCCAGCAGTCAGTCAGGTGAAAAACTGTTTTTT.

This clone was seen a single time. The rearrangement uses TRBV4-1 and TRBJ1-2; D uncertain. CDR1 is MGHRA and CDR2 is YSYEKL in the germline V gene. The CDR3 extends over 14 amino acids. With 4 bases removed from V and 7 bases from J, the gap between germline ends came to 16 bases. CDR3 coding DNA: TGCGCCAGCAGCCCCGGAGTCTCGGGTGTTGGCTACACCTTC. Translated, it gives CASSPGVSGVGYTF.

Only one count was recorded for this clone. The chain has TRBV7-9 and TRBJ1-1; D uncertain. The CDR3 has 14 residues. Germline assignment: CDR1 SEHNR and CDR2 FQNEAQ (reference sequence). V was cut by 2 bases and J by 7 bases, with 14 bases left in between. Here the CDR3 DNA reads TGTGCCAGCAGCTTAAGAGGAGGCGGAAGTGAAGCTTTCTTT. Amino acids: CASSLRGGGSEAFF.

The chain has TRBV6-1 and TRBJ1-2; TRBD1 matches 7 bases. The CDR3 consists of 15 residues. From germline, CDR1 is MNHNS and CDR2 SASEGT. J was trimmed by 1 base and V by 3 bases; bases with no gene match: 5. For the CDR3, the DNA is TGTGCCAGCAGTGATAGGACAGGACTTAACTATGGCTACACCTTC. It translates to CASSDRTGLNYGYTF.

This chain uses TRBV7-9 with TRBJ1-6; D is unresolved. The CDR3 has 15 amino acids. In germline, CDR1 is SEHNR, CDR2 FQNEAQ (reference sequence). The V gene lost 0 bases and the J gene lost 9 bases, with 12 bases spanning the gap. This chain's CDR3 is CASSLAAGRLSPLHF. The CDR3 bases are TGTGCCAGCAGCTTAGCCGCGGGCAGACTTTCACCCCTCCACTTT.

This clone was picked up one time. The rearrangement links TRBV19 to TRBJ1-5; TRBD1 agrees at 7 bases. V shed 10 bases and J 5 bases; nucleotides not matched to a gene: 5. From germline, CDR1 is LNHDA and CDR2 SQIVND (reference sequence). The CDR3 is 12 residues long. CDR3 in DNA: TGTGCCACCCGACAGGGCTATCAGCCCCAGCATTTT. As protein: CATRQGYQPQHF.

The chain uses TRBV19 and TRBJ2-5, with D perhaps matching TRBD1 (6 bases). V lost 4 bases and J lost 3, with 15 bases in between. Germline loops: CDR1 LNHDA, CDR2 SQIVND (reference sequence). The CDR3 runs to 15 residues. CDR3 region: CASSTRGHRKETQYF. DNA for the CDR3: TGTGCCAGTAGTACCAGGGGCCATAGAAAAGAGACCCAGTACTTC.

The chain is built from TRBV9 and TRBJ2-5; TRBD2 matches at 8 bases. The CDR3 is 18 residues long. Germline V lookup: CDR1 SGDLS, CDR2 YYNGEE. V lost 4 bases to trimming and J lost 3 bases; unmatched junction nucleotides: 17. CDR3 amino acids: CASSPLVGIAGPEETQYF. CDR3 sequence (DNA): TGTGCCAGCAGCCCCCTAGTCGGGATAGCGGGGCCGGAAGAGACCCAGTACTTC.

The chain joins TRBV27 to TRBJ1-2; 7 positions agree with TRBD1. The germline V gene has CDR1 MNHEY and CDR2 SMNVEV (reference sequence). Trimming cost V 0 bases and J 4 bases; bases outside gene matches: 11. This CDR3 has 17 amino acids. CDR3 residues: CASSLSMRQGFFYGYTF. The CDR3 DNA follows: TGTGCCAGCAGTTTATCGATGAGACAGGGATTCTTCTATGGCTACACCTTC.

The chain couples TRBV18 to TRBJ2-6; tentatively, D is TRBD2 (5 bases). With 3 bases removed from V and 1 base from J, the gap between germline ends came to 7 bases. This CDR3 is built from 15 residues. The germline gives CDR1 KGHSH, CDR2 LQKENI. Written as DNA, the CDR3 is TGTGCCAGCTCACCTAGGACTTCTGGGGCCAACGTCCTGACTTTC. It encodes CASSPRTSGANVLTF. Drawing the rest from reference TRBV18 and TRBJ2-6, the complete variable domain is NAGVMQNPRHLVRRRGQEARLRCSPMKGHSHVYWYRQLPEEGLKFMVYLQKENIIDESGMPKERFSAEFPKEGPSILRIQQVVRGDSAAYFCASSPRTSGANVLTFGAGSRLTVL.

This clone was observed a single time. The CDR3 DNA follows: TGTGCCAGCAGCCTCGGTAATGAGCAGTTCTTC. This sequence encodes CASSLGNEQFF. This chain links TRBV6-5 with TRBJ2-1; no firm D call. V was shortened by 6 bases and J by 7 bases, with 7 bases between the two germline ends. CDR3 length: 11 amino acids. Germline V gene sequence: CDR1 MNHEY, CDR2 SVGAGI.

The V and J genes are TRBV9 and TRBJ2-5, with 11 bases fitting TRBD2. The CDR3 length is 15 residues. CDR1 is SGDLS and CDR2 is YYNGEE in the germline V gene. Trimming took 1 base from V and 2 from J; bases not matched to a gene: 1. The CDR3, as DNA: TGTGCCAGCAGCGTACTAGCGGGGGGACAAGAGACCCAGTACTTC. Translating gives CASSVLAGGQETQYF.

The chain uses TRBV29-1 and TRBJ2-3; weak D call: TRBD1 (5 bases). This CDR3 is 11 amino acids long. Germline V CDR1 and CDR2: SQVTM, ANQGSEA. Trimming removed 3 bases from V and 6 bases from J, with 7 bases in between. The CDR3 DNA sequence: TGCAGCGTTGACAGGGCGGATACGCAGTATTTT. Residues: CSVDRADTQYF.

The chain carries TRBV27 and TRBJ1-1, with a tentative D call TRBD1 (5 bases). CDR1 is MNHEY, CDR2 SMNVEV, per germline (reference sequence). CDR3 size: 14 residues. V lost 5 bases to trimming and J lost 1 base, with 11 bases between them. The CDR3 loop is CASSPQGSNTEAFF. CDR3 DNA sequence: TGTGCCAGCAGTCCTCAGGGCTCGAACACTGAAGCTTTCTTT.

The CDR3 sequence is CASSTTFTGELFF. The DNA of the CDR3 is TGTGCCAGCAGCACTACCTTCACCGGGGAGCTGTTTTTT. This chain connects TRBV9 to TRBJ2-2, with unresolved D. V was pared by 4 bases and J by 4 bases, with 8 bases between. The CDR3 has 13 amino acids. Germline lookup yields CDR1 SGDLS and CDR2 YYNGEE. Complete variable domain (other parts from reference TRBV9 and TRBJ2-2): DSGVTQTPKHLITATGQRVTLRCSPRSGDLSVYWYQQSLDQGLQFLIQYYNGEERAKGNILERFSAQQFPDLHSELNLSSLELGDSALYFCASSTTFTGELFFGEGSRLTVL.

This sequence joins TRBV5-1 and TRBJ1-2; the match to TRBD1 covers 9 bases. This CDR3 is built from 16 residues. Per the germline V gene, CDR1 is SGHRS and CDR2 is YFSETQ. Trimming cost V 5 bases and J 4 bases; bases outside gene matches: 12. CDR3 sequence reads: CASSPGTGLRIYGYTF. Here the CDR3 DNA reads TGCGCCAGCAGTCCTGGGACAGGGTTAAGAATCTATGGCTACACCTTC. Full variable domain (outside the CDR3, taken from reference TRBV5-1 and TRBJ1-2): KAGVTQTPRYLIKTRGQQVTLSCSPISGHRSVSWYQQTPGQGLQFLFEYFSETQRNKGNFPGRFSGRQFSNSRSEMNVSTLELGDSALYLCASSPGTGLRIYGYTFGSGTRLTVV.

The CDR3 is CASRISGGAGTDTQYF. The DNA of the CDR3 is TGCGCCAGCAGAATTAGCGGGGGGGCCGGCACAGATACGCAGTATTTT. The V gene is TRBV5-1, the J gene TRBJ2-3; TRBD2 agrees at 11 bases. The CDR3 spans 16 residues. J was trimmed by 1 base and V by 5 bases; bases with no gene match: 6. Germline lookup yields CDR1 SGHRS and CDR2 YFSETQ.

The CDR3: CASVQGLSGANVLTF. The CDR3 bases are TGTGCCAGCGTCCAGGGACTTTCAGGGGCCAACGTCCTGACTTTC. The chain links TRBV2 to TRBJ2-6; perhaps TRBD2 as D (6 bases). The CDR3 totals 15 residues. Germline CDR1 SNHLY, CDR2 FYNNEI. The V and J ends lost 8 bases and 4 bases respectively, with 15 bases between them.

The V call is TRBV6-5, the J call TRBJ1-1, with TRBD1 matching 10 bases. The CDR3 totals 15 residues. Germline V CDR1 and CDR2: MNHEY, SVGAGI. V dropped 0 bases and J dropped 6; count of bases not matched to a gene: 4. As DNA, the CDR3 is TGTGCCAGCAGTTACTCCGTGGGACAGGGGTCTGAAGCTTTCTTT. Protein sequence: CASSYSVGQGSEAFF.

The gene calls are TRBV5-1 and TRBJ2-3; tentatively, D is TRBD2 (6 bases). CDR3 length: 14 amino acids. The V gene's germline CDR1 is SGHRS and CDR2 YFSETQ. Trimming stripped 7 bases from V and 0 bases from J, with 12 bases between. CDR3 sequence reads: CASCRDSSTDTQYF. The CDR3 DNA follows: TGCGCCAGCTGCAGGGACTCTAGCACAGATACGCAGTATTTT.

V usage is TRBV6-4 and J usage is TRBJ2-1, with no clear D. Germline V gene lookup returns CDR1 MRHNA and CDR2 SNTAGT. The CDR3 contains 16 residues. Trimming shortened V by 8 bases and J by 4 bases, and 21 bases separated the two germline ends. Here the CDR3 reads CASPTPGTSGYNEQFF. CDR3 coding DNA: TGTGCCAGCCCCACCCCCGGAACTTCAGGTTACAATGAGCAGTTCTTC.

The rearrangement uses TRBV9 and TRBJ1-2; unclear D gene. Germline assignment: CDR1 SGDLS and CDR2 YYNGEE. Deletions cut 3 bases from V and 3 bases from J, with 15 bases between. This CDR3 is 15 amino acids long. The CDR3 region is CASSAQINMDYGYTF. DNA for the CDR3: TGTGCCAGCAGCGCCCAAATAAACATGGACTATGGCTACACCTTC.

V is TRBV27 and J is TRBJ1-5, with D unresolved. Between the trimmed V and J ends, which lost 1 base and 4 bases, there was a span of 5 bases. The germline gives CDR1 MNHEY, CDR2 SMNVEV (reference sequence). The CDR3 spans 13 residues. CDR3 loop: CASSLFRNQPQHF. The CDR3 DNA is TGTGCCAGCAGTTTATTTCGGAATCAGCCCCAGCATTTT.

V usage is TRBV19 and J usage is TRBJ2-3; maybe TRBD1 (6 bases). The length of the CDR3 is 16 residues. The germline gives CDR1 LNHDA, CDR2 SQIVND (reference sequence). V lost 5 bases and J lost 2, with 17 bases in between. The CDR3 spells CASSYRDRSTTDTQYF. CDR3 nucleotides: TGTGCCAGTAGTTATCGCGACAGGAGTACCACAGATACGCAGTATTTT.